The 26 T cell receptor beta chains reported below all come from one sample, sequenced in a study of PD-1 blockade in mismatch repair-deficient tumors. Assay used: immunoSEQ multiplex PCR; TCRdb lists only in-frame clones, some missing. The repertoire holds about 63,000 clones, with around 88% as singletons. The sequenced sample was peripheral blood, obtained 52 weeks after starting pembrolizumab. These receptors all come from an adult with mismatch repair-deficient cancer.

On this clone: Other DNA variants within this sample encode the same CDR3. The gene calls are TRBV29-1 and TRBJ2-3; the D gene is possibly TRBD1 (6 bases). This CDR3 region has 13 residues. Trimming removed 6 bases at V and 1 base at J, with 11 bases between. Germline CDR1 SQVTM, CDR2 ANQGSEA. In DNA form, the CDR3 reads TGCAGCGTCAACAGGGACCGCACAGATACGCAGTATTTT. Its protein is CSVNRDRTDTQYF.

V is TRBV23-1 and J is TRBJ1-3, with a weak D call TRBD1 (6 bases). TRBV23-1 falls under the ORF class, with uncertain function. Trimming took off 9 bases at V and 0 bases at J, with 9 bases between the two ends. This CDR3 has 13 residues. CDR3 sequence (DNA): TGCGCCAGTGACAGGTCCTCTGGAAACACCATATATTTT. Translating it yields CASDRSSGNTIYF.

The chain couples TRBV5-4 to TRBJ1-1, with D perhaps TRBD1 (5 bases). This CDR3 has 14 residues. Germline V gene lookup returns CDR1 SGHNT and CDR2 YYREEE (reference sequence). Trimming took 2 bases from V and 4 from J, leaving 12 bases between them. The CDR3 reads CASSFGPGATEAFF. DNA for the CDR3: TGTGCCAGCAGCTTCGGGCCCGGGGCCACTGAAGCTTTCTTT.

The gene calls are TRBV9 and TRBJ2-5; TRBD2 aligns across 7 bases. V lost 0 bases to trimming and J lost 5 bases; unmatched junction nucleotides: 4. Germline V gives CDR1 SGDLS, CDR2 YYNGEE. The CDR3 is 14 residues long. The CDR3, as DNA: TGTGCCAGCAGCGTAGCGGGAGGAGGGGAGACCCAGTACTTC. Its translation is CASSVAGGGETQYF.

This clone was seen only once. The chain has TRBV6-4 and TRBJ1-1; 10 bases agree with TRBD1. CDR3 length: 14 amino acids. CDR1 MRHNA and CDR2 SNTAGT come from the germline V gene. The V and J ends lost 6 bases and 5 bases, in that order; junction bases with no gene match: 6. CDR3 nucleotides: TGTGCCAGCAGACGGGACAGGGGAGAGACTGAAGCTTTCTTT. This codes for CASRRDRGETEAFF.

This chain connects TRBV11-2 to TRBJ2-1, with D unclear. Per germline, CDR1 SGHAT and CDR2 FQNNGV. V was clipped by 2 bases and J by 0 bases, with 8 bases between them. CDR3 length: 15 amino acids. CDR3 coding DNA: TGTGCCAGCAGCTTAAGTACTCCCTCCTACAATGAGCAGTTCTTC. Translated: CASSLSTPSYNEQFF.

The CDR3 bases are TGTGCCAGCAGCTTAGGACAGGGAACCACTGAAGCTTTCTTT. Its protein product is CASSLGQGTTEAFF. The V call is TRBV11-2, the J call TRBJ1-1; 7 bases align to TRBD1. The CDR3 is 14 amino acids. CDR1 is SGHAT, CDR2 FQNNGV, per germline. Losses at the gene ends were 1 base for V and 4 bases for J; bases not matched to a gene: 3.

The chain links TRBV5-1 to TRBJ2-7; 10 nucleotides agree with TRBD2. Germline V gene sequence: CDR1 SGHRS, CDR2 YFSETQ. The CDR3 is 15 amino acids. Trimming cost V 4 bases and J 0 bases; bases outside gene matches: 4. In DNA, the CDR3 is TGCGCCAGCAGCCTTGCTAGCGGGGGCTCCTACGAGCAGTACTTC. Amino acids: CASSLASGGSYEQYF.

The V call is TRBV5-1, the J call TRBJ1-1; the D gene is possibly TRBD1 (5 bases). Germline CDR1 reads SGHRS; CDR2 reads YFSETQ. The V gene lost 3 bases and the J gene lost 8 bases, with 23 bases spanning the gap. The CDR3 length is 16 residues. In DNA form, the CDR3 reads TGCGCCAGCAGCTGGTCTCCAGGGAGAGATTTGGCGGAAGCTTTCTTT. This gives the protein CASSWSPGRDLAEAFF.

The chain is built from TRBV7-2 and TRBJ1-3; the D is unclear. The V end lost 5 bases, the J end lost 0 bases, and 17 bases lay between the germline ends. The CDR3 contains 17 residues. The V gene's germline CDR1 is SGHTA and CDR2 FQGNSA. The CDR3 sequence is CASSPRLTSSSGNTIYF. The CDR3 DNA reads as TGTGCCAGCAGCCCCCGACTTACAAGCTCCTCTGGAAACACCATATATTTT. Filled out from reference TRBV7-2 and TRBJ1-3, the complete variable domain reads GAGVSQSPSNKVTEKGKDVELRCDPISGHTALYWYRQSLGQGLEFLIYFQGNSAPDKSGLPSDRFSAERTGGSVSTLTIQRTQQEDSAVYLCASSPRLTSSSGNTIYFGEGSWLTVV.

The V and J genes are TRBV14 and TRBJ2-7; TRBD1 matches at 10 bases. V shed 3 bases and J 4 bases; nucleotides not matched to a gene: 6. CDR3 length: 15 residues. The germline gives CDR1 SGHDN, CDR2 FVKESK. The CDR3 DNA reads TGTGCCAGCAGCCACCGGGACAGGGGAGGGTACGAGCAGTACTTC. Translated: CASSHRDRGGYEQYF.

The rearrangement links TRBV7-8 to TRBJ2-7; D perhaps matches TRBD1 (5 bases). Trimming removed 1 base from V and 3 bases from J, with 16 bases in between. The CDR3 sequence is 16 residues long. CDR1 is SGHVS, CDR2 FQNEAQ, per germline. This CDR3 reads CASSLVGQVSHYEQYF. CDR3 nucleotides: TGTGCCAGCAGCTTAGTGGGGCAGGTGTCCCACTACGAGCAGTACTTC.

The chain combines TRBV5-4 with TRBJ2-1, with D unresolved. V was trimmed by 0 bases and J by 5 bases, leaving 12 bases between them. The CDR3 extends over 15 amino acids. CDR1 and CDR2 from the germline V gene are SGHNT and YYREEE (reference sequence). The chain's CDR3 is CASSLAQFRNNEQFF. The CDR3 DNA reads TGTGCCAGCAGCTTGGCCCAATTCCGGAACAATGAGCAGTTCTTC.

The chain uses TRBV30 and TRBJ2-1; TRBD2 aligns across 9 bases. CDR3 size: 12 residues. The ends lost 8 bases at V and 7 bases at J; junction bases unmatched: 6. Per the germline V gene, CDR1 is GTSNPN and CDR2 is SVGIG (reference sequence). The CDR3: CAGSGRGNEQFF. The CDR3 coding sequence is TGTGCCGGTAGCGGGAGAGGAAATGAGCAGTTCTTC.

The rearrangement joins TRBV6-4 to TRBJ2-2; TRBD1 is a possible D gene (6 bases). This CDR3 comprises 15 residues. From germline, CDR1 is MRHNA and CDR2 SNTAGT. Trimming left V 7 bases short and J 6 bases short, with 18 bases between. CDR3 DNA: TGTGCCAGCATTGAATACAGGGTACTTGCCGGGGAGCTGTTTTTT. This codes for CASIEYRVLAGELFF.

The rearrangement uses TRBV30 and TRBJ2-3, with D unclear. The CDR3 totals 13 residues. Germline CDR1 and CDR2: GTSNPN and SVGIG (reference sequence). Trimming removed 0 bases from V and 2 bases from J, with 6 bases in between. As DNA, the CDR3 is TGTGCCTGGAGTGTTGGGTTCACAGATACGCAGTATTTT. Protein product: CAWSVGFTDTQYF.

As regards this clone: Distinct nucleotide sequences in the sample also encode this CDR3. The chain couples TRBV19 to TRBJ2-7; possible D gene TRBD1, 5 bases. Trimming removed 5 bases from V and 1 base from J, with 9 bases in between. CDR1 and CDR2 from the germline V gene are LNHDA and SQIVND (reference sequence). CDR3 size: 13 residues. The CDR3 sequence: CASSASGSYEQYF. For the CDR3, the DNA is TGTGCCAGTAGTGCTTCAGGGTCCTACGAGCAGTACTTC.

This chain joins TRBV4-3 and TRBJ2-2; possible D gene TRBD2, 5 bases. Between the trimmed V and J ends, which lost 0 bases and 4 bases, there was a span of 9 bases. This CDR3 has 15 residues. The germline V gene has CDR1 LGHNA and CDR2 YSLEER. The CDR3 protein is CASSQDGLSTGELFF. Here the CDR3 DNA reads TGCGCCAGCAGCCAAGATGGACTTTCCACCGGGGAGCTGTTTTTT.

CDR3 loop: CASSGNRQGREQYF. CDR3 nucleotides: TGTGCCAGCAGCGGGAACCGACAGGGTCGGGAGCAGTACTTC. The genes are TRBV11-1 and TRBJ2-7; TRBD1 matches at 7 bases. There are 14 residues in the CDR3. CDR1 and CDR2 (germline): SGHAT, FQDESV (reference sequence). V lost 5 bases and J lost 7; bases outside the gene matches: 11.

The table lists this clone with a count of one. The chain employs TRBV5-1 and TRBJ2-1; D possibly corresponds to TRBD1 (5 bases). V was trimmed by 1 base and J by 10 bases, leaving 12 bases between them. The CDR3 spans 13 residues. Germline CDR1 SGHRS, CDR2 YFSETQ. In nucleotides, the CDR3 is TGCGCCAGCAGCTTGCAACAGGAGAACGAGCAGTTCTTC. Its translation: CASSLQQENEQFF. The full variable domain, completed using reference TRBV5-1 and TRBJ2-1, is KAGVTQTPRYLIKTRGQQVTLSCSPISGHRSVSWYQQTPGQGLQFLFEYFSETQRNKGNFPGRFSGRQFSNSRSEMNVSTLELGDSALYLCASSLQQENEQFFGPGTRLTVL.

The chain employs TRBV15 and TRBJ2-5, with a weak D call TRBD1 (6 bases). The CDR3 is 16 amino acids. V was pared by 1 base and J by 5 bases, with 17 bases between. Germline values: CDR1 LNHNV, CDR2 YYDKDF (reference sequence). The CDR3 region has the DNA TGTGCCACCAGCAGAGTCTACAATTGGGGGCCTGAGACCCAGTACTTC. As protein: CATSRVYNWGPETQYF.

The chain has TRBV7-2 and TRBJ2-7; D possibly corresponds to TRBD2 (5 bases). The CDR3 loop spans 14 amino acids. Germline CDR1 SGHTA, CDR2 FQGNSA. V was cut by 0 bases and J by 0 bases, with 6 bases left in between. The CDR3 sequence is CASSLAGSSYEQYF. In nucleotides, the CDR3 is TGTGCCAGCAGCTTAGCTGGGAGCTCCTACGAGCAGTACTTC.

The chain uses TRBV5-6 and TRBJ2-7; 9 bases agree with TRBD2. Trimming removed 0 bases from V and 0 bases from J; junction bases left unmatched: 1. Germline CDR1 is SGHDT and CDR2 is YYEEEE. The CDR3 contains 15 residues. CDR3 bases: TGTGCCAGCAGCTTGGGTAGCGGGAGCTCCTACGAGCAGTACTTC. Amino acid sequence: CASSLGSGSSYEQYF.

CDR3 loop: CATSSFLDIPNSGNTIYF. Written as DNA, the CDR3 is TGTGCCACCAGCAGTTTCCTGGACATTCCCAACTCTGGAAACACCATATATTTT. The V gene is TRBV15, the J gene TRBJ1-3, with D perhaps TRBD1 (5 bases). The V end lost 3 bases, the J end lost 0 bases, and 18 bases lay between the germline ends. Per germline, CDR1 LNHNV and CDR2 YYDKDF (reference sequence). The CDR3 has 18 amino acids.

J is TRBJ2-2 and V is TRBV7-8; 8 bases line up with TRBD1. The CDR3 spans 15 residues. The germline V gene encodes CDR1 SGHVS and CDR2 FQNEAQ. Trimming took 1 base from V and 6 from J; bases not matched to a gene: 4. CDR3 sequence (DNA): TGTGCCAGCAGCTTAGGGACAGGGTCGGCCGGGGAGCTGTTTTTT. As protein: CASSLGTGSAGELFF.

J is TRBJ2-7 and V is TRBV29-1; 8 bases map to TRBD1. The ends lost 4 bases at V and 3 bases at J; junction bases unmatched: 8. This CDR3 has 14 amino acids. CDR1 and CDR2 (germline): SQVTM, ANQGSEA. The CDR3 bases are TGCAGCGTTGCGGGACAGGACCCTATCTACGAGCAGTACTTC. As protein: CSVAGQDPIYEQYF.